The 9 T cell receptor beta chains reported below all come from one sample, sequenced in a study of cytomegalovirus exposure and HLA in healthy donors. Data came from immunoSEQ multiplex PCR; TCRdb stores just in-frame clones and leaves some out. Of approximately 65,000 clones in the sample, 96% were seen once. The sequenced sample was PBMCs. The source is a woman under 30 in good health and CMV-seropositive.

The rearrangement uses TRBV7-9 and TRBJ2-1; TRBD2 aligns across 10 bases. CDR3 length: 16 amino acids. CDR1 and CDR2 (germline): SEHNR, FQNEAQ (reference sequence). V trimming: 5 bases; J trimming: 6 bases; junction bases outside the gene matches: 10. CDR3 coding DNA: TGTGCCAGCAGCGTACTTGGGACTAGCGCGTCCAATGAGCAGTTCTTC. It encodes CASSVLGTSASNEQFF. Full variable domain (remainder filled in from reference TRBV7-9 and TRBJ2-1): DTGVSQNPRHKITKRGQNVTFRCDPISEHNRLYWYRQTLGQGPEFLTYFQNEAQLEKSRLLSDRFSAERPKGSFSTLEIQRTEQGDSAMYLCASSVLGTSASNEQFFGPGTRLTVL.

V gene TRBV6-6 combines with J gene TRBJ2-1, with 9 bases aligning to TRBD1. After removal of 5 bases from V and 10 bases from J, the junction contained 9 bases not matched to a gene. Germline-derived CDR1 and CDR2 are MNHNY and SVGAGI (reference sequence). The CDR3 extends over 14 amino acids. CDR3 coding DNA: TGTGCCAGCAGTCGGGACAGGGAGGCGAGAGAGCAGTTCTTC. Protein: CASSRDREAREQFF.

The chain couples TRBV5-4 to TRBJ2-7; unclear D gene. The CDR3 runs 12 residues. Trimming shortened V by 4 bases and J by 4 bases, and 9 bases separated the two germline ends. The germline V gene has CDR1 SGHNT and CDR2 YYREEE (reference sequence). CDR3 DNA sequence: TGTGCCAGCAGCCTTTCAACATACGAGCAGTACTTC. It is translated as CASSLSTYEQYF.

This clone was seen once. V usage is TRBV2 and J usage is TRBJ2-7, with D uncertain. CDR1 is SNHLY and CDR2 is FYNNEI in the germline V gene. Trimming left V 5 bases short and J 0 bases short, with 11 bases between. CDR3 length: 14 residues. CDR3 in DNA: TGTGCCAGCAGTAAGGCAGGAAGCTCCTACGAGCAGTACTTC. This encodes CASSKAGSSYEQYF.

This chain joins TRBV5-1 and TRBJ2-1; 8 bases agree with TRBD2. The trim removed 3 bases at V and 5 bases at J, leaving 1 base unmatched. Germline-derived CDR1 and CDR2 are SGHRS and YFSETQ. This CDR3 region has 13 residues. For the CDR3, the DNA is TGCGCCAGCAGCTATAGCGGGAACAATGAGCAGTTCTTC. Protein product: CASSYSGNNEQFF. Using reference TRBV5-1 and TRBJ2-1 for the parts outside the CDR3, the full variable domain is KAGVTQTPRYLIKTRGQQVTLSCSPISGHRSVSWYQQTPGQGLQFLFEYFSETQRNKGNFPGRFSGRQFSNSRSEMNVSTLELGDSALYLCASSYSGNNEQFFGPGTRLTVL.

The J gene is TRBJ2-1, the V gene TRBV11-2, with 7 bases identical to TRBD2. Germline lookup yields CDR1 SGHAT and CDR2 FQNNGV. J was trimmed by 8 bases and V by 5 bases; bases with no gene match: 18. The CDR3 loop spans 17 amino acids. CDR3 coding DNA: TGTGCCAGCAGCCCCATAAACCGAAAGCGGGATGTGTATGAGCAGTTCTTC. Translated, it gives CASSPINRKRDVYEQFF.

The rearrangement links TRBV29-1 to TRBJ2-1; 7 positions match TRBD2. After removal of 5 bases from V and 1 base from J, the junction contained 5 bases not matched to a gene. In germline, CDR1 is SQVTM, CDR2 ANQGSEA. The CDR3 runs 14 residues. In DNA form, the CDR3 reads TGCAGCGTTCCCGTACTAGCGTCCTACAATGAGCAGTTCTTC. Translated: CSVPVLASYNEQFF.

This clone was seen only a few times. This specimen includes other DNA sequences encoding the same CDR3. The rearrangement links TRBV5-1 to TRBJ2-1; TRBD2 aligns across 7 bases. V lost 0 bases to trimming and J lost 5 bases; unmatched junction nucleotides: 8. CDR1 and CDR2 from the germline V gene are SGHRS and YFSETQ. CDR3 length: 16 residues. CDR3: CASSLVMASGDNEQFF. CDR3 in DNA: TGCGCCAGCAGCTTGGTCATGGCTAGCGGAGACAATGAGCAGTTCTTC. The full variable domain, in which reference TRBV5-1 and TRBJ2-1 provide the parts outside the CDR3, is KAGVTQTPRYLIKTRGQQVTLSCSPISGHRSVSWYQQTPGQGLQFLFEYFSETQRNKGNFPGRFSGRQFSNSRSEMNVSTLELGDSALYLCASSLVMASGDNEQFFGPGTRLTVL.

This rearrangement joins TRBV27 to TRBJ1-5; possible D gene TRBD1, 5 bases. Trimming cost V 0 bases and J 5 bases, with 8 bases left between them. Germline CDR1 and CDR2: MNHEY and SMNVEV (reference sequence). CDR3 size: 14 residues. The CDR3 loop is CASSLSLGDQPQHF. The DNA for the CDR3 is TGTGCCAGCAGTTTATCGCTAGGGGATCAGCCCCAGCATTTT.